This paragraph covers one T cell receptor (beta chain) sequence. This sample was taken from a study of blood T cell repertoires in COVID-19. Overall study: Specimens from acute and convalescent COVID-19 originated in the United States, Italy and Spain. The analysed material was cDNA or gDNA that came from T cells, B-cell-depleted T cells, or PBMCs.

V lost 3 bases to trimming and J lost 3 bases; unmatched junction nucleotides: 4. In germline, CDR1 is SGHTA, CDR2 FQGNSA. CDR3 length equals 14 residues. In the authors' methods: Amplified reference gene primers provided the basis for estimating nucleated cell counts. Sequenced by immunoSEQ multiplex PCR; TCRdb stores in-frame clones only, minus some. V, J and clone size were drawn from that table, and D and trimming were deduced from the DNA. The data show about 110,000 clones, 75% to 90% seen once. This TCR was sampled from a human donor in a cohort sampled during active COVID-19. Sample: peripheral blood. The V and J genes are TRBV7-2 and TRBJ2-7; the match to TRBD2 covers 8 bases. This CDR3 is CASSLGAGGYEQYF. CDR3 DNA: TGTGCCAGCAGCTTGGGGGCGGGGGGCTACGAGCAGTACTTC. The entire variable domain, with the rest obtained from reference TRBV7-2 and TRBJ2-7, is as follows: GAGVSQSPSNKVTEKGKDVELRCDPISGHTALYWYRQSLGQGLEFLIYFQGNSAPDKSGLPSDRFSAERTGGSVSTLTIQRTQQEDSAVYLCASSLGAGGYEQYFGPGTRLTVT.